The clone carrying this T cell receptor (beta chain) was recorded many times. The read terminates 3 residues ahead of where the CDR3 ends, so the germline J gene completes it. The data are from a study of T cell clonality in common variable immunodeficiency. Germline CDR1 and CDR2: DFQATT and SNEGSKA (reference sequence). V was clipped by 0 bases and J by 8 bases, with 11 bases between them. The CDR3 extends over 13 amino acids. Sequenced by immunoSEQ multiplex PCR; TCRdb stores in-frame clones only, minus some. The sample has around 55,000 clones, none seen only once. The chain uses TRBV20-1 and TRBJ2-4, with D possibly being TRBD1 (5 bases). Sequences were obtained from peripheral blood mononuclear cells. The receptor's source is a person aged 18 to 70 in good health. CDR3 DNA (partial): TGCAGTGCTAGAGATTCAGGGTTCCACATT. It codes for CSARDSGFHI. The full CDR3 is CSARDSGFHIQYF.